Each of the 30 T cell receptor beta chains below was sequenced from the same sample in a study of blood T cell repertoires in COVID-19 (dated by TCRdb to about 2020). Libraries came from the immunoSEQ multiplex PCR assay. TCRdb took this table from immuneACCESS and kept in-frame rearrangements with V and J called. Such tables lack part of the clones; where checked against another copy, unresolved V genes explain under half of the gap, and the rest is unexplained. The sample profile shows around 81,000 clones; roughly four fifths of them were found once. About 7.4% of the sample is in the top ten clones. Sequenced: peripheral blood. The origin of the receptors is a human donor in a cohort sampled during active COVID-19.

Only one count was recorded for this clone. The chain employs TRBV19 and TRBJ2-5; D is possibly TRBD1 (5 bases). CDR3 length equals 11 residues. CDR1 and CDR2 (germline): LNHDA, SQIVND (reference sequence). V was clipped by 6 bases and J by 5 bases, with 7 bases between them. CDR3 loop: CASRSGETQYF. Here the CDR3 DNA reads TGTGCCAGTAGATCAGGGGAGACCCAGTACTTC.

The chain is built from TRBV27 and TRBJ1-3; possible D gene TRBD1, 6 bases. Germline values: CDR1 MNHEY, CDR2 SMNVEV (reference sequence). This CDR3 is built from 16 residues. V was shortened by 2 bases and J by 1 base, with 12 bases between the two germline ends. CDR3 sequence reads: CASSLGTGISGNTIYF. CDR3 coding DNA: TGTGCCAGCAGTTTAGGTACAGGGATTTCTGGAAACACCATATATTTT.

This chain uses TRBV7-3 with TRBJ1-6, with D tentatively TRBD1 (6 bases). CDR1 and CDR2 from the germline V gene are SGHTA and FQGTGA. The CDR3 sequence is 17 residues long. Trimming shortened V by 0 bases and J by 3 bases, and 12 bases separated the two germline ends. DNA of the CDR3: TGTGCCAGCAGCTTAACGGGCGTAGGGGGCTATAATTCACCCCTCCACTTT. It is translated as CASSLTGVGGYNSPLHF.

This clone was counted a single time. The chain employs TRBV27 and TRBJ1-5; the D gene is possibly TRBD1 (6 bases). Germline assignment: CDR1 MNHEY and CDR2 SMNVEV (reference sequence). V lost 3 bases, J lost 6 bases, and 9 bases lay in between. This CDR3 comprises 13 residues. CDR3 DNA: TGTGCCAGCAGTTTTTCACAGGGTCAGCCCCAGCATTTT. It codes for CASSFSQGQPQHF.

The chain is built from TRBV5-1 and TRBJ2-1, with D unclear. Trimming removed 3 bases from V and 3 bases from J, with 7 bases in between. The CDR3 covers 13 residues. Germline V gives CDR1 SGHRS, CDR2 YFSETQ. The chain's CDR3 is CASSSPFYNEQFF. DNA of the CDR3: TGCGCCAGCAGCTCCCCGTTCTACAATGAGCAGTTCTTC. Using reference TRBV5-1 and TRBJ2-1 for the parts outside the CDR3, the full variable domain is KAGVTQTPRYLIKTRGQQVTLSCSPISGHRSVSWYQQTPGQGLQFLFEYFSETQRNKGNFPGRFSGRQFSNSRSEMNVSTLELGDSALYLCASSSPFYNEQFFGPGTRLTVL.

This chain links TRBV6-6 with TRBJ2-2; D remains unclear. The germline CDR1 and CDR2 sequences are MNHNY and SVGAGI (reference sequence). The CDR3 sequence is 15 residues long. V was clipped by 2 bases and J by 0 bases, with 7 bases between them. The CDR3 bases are TGTGCCAGCAGTTACGGGCAGACGAACACCGGGGAGCTGTTTTTT. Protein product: CASSYGQTNTGELFF.

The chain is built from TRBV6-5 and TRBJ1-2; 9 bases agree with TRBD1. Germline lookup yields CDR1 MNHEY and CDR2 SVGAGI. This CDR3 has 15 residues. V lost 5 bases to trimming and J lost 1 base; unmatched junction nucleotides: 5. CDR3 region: CASSKRTGDNYGYTF. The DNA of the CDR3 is TGTGCCAGCAGTAAGAGGACAGGGGATAACTATGGCTACACCTTC.

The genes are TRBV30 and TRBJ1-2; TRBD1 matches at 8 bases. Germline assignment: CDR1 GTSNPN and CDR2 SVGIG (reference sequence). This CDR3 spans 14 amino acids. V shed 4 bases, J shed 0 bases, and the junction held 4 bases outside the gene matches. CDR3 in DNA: TGTGCCTGGAATGCAGGGGGCCCTAACTATGGCTACACCTTC. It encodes CAWNAGGPNYGYTF.

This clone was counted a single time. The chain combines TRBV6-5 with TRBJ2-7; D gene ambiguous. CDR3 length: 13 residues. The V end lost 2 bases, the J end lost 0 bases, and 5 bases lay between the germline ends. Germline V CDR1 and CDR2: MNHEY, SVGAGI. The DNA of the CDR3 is TGTGCCAGCAGTTACGAGGTCTCCTACGAGCAGTACTTC. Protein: CASSYEVSYEQYF.

CDR3 in DNA: TGTGCCAGCAGCCGCTCAGTGAACACCGGGGAGCTGTTTTTT. It codes for CASSRSVNTGELFF. This chain uses TRBV6-2 or TRBV6-3 with TRBJ2-2; D is unclear. Deletions cut 6 bases from V and 1 base from J, with 9 bases between. This CDR3 comprises 14 residues. Germline loops: CDR1 MNHEY, CDR2 SVGEGT.

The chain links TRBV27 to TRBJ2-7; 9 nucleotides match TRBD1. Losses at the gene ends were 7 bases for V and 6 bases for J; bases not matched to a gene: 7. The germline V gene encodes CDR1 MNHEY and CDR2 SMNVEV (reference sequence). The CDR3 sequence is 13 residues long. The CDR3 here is CASTGTGRGEQYF. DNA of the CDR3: TGTGCCAGCACTGGGACAGGGAGAGGCGAGCAGTACTTC.

The chain's CDR3 is CASSISNRGLGTDTQYF. In nucleotides, the CDR3 is TGTGCCAGTAGTATAAGTAATCGGGGATTAGGCACAGATACGCAGTATTTT. The rearrangement links TRBV19 to TRBJ2-3; D possibly corresponds to TRBD2 (5 bases). The CDR3 totals 17 residues. Between the trimmed V and J ends, which lost 2 bases and 1 base, there was a span of 16 bases. Germline V gene lookup returns CDR1 LNHDA and CDR2 SQIVND (reference sequence).

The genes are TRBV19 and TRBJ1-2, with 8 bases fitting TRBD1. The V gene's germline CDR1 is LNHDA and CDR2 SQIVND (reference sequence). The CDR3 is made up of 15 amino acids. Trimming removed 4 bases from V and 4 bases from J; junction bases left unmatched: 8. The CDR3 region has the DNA TGTGCCAGTAGTACCGACGGACAGGGAACCTATGGCTACACCTTC. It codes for CASSTDGQGTYGYTF.

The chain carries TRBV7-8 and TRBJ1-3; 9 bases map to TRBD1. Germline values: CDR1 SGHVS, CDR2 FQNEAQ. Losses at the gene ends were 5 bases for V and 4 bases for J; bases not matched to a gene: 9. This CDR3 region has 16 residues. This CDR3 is CASSVTDRGTGNTIYF. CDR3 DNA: TGTGCCAGCAGCGTCACGGACAGGGGAACGGGAAACACCATATATTTT.

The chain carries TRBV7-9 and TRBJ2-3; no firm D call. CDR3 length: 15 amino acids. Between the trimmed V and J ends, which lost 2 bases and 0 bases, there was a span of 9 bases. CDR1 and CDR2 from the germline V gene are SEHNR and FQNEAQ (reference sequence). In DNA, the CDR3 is TGTGCCAGCAGCTTATTTACACACAGCACAGATACGCAGTATTTT. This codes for CASSLFTHSTDTQYF.

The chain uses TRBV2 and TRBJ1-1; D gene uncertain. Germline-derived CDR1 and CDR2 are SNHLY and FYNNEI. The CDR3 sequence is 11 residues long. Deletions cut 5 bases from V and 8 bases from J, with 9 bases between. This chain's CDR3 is CASSLNREAFF. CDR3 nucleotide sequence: TGTGCCAGCAGTCTCAATCGGGAAGCTTTCTTT.

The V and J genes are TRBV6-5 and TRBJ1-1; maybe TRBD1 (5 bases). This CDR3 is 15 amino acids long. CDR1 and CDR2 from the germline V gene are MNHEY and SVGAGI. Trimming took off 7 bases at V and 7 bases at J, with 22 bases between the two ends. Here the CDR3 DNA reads TGTGCCAGCACCGGCTTTGGGGGAGGACATGGTGAAGCTTTCTTT. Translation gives CASTGFGGGHGEAFF.

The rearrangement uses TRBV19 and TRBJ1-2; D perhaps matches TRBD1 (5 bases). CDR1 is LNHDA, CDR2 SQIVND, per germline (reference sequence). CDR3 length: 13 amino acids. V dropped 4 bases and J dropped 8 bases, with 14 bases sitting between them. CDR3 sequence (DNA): TGTGCCAGTAGTACCTATCGACAGTGGGGCTACACCTTC. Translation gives CASSTYRQWGYTF.

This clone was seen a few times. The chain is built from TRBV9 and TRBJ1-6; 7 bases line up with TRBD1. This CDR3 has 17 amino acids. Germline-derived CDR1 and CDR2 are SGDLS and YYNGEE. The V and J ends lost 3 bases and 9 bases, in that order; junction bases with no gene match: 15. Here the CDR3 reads CASSAVDRPPRASPLHF. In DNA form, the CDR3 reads TGTGCCAGCAGCGCTGTGGACAGGCCGCCGAGGGCTTCACCCCTCCACTTT.

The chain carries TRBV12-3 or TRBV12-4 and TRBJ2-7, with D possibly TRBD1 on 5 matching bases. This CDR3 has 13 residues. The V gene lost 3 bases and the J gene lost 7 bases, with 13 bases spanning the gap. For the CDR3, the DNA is TGTGCCAGCAGTTTCACAGGATTTGGGGAGCAGTACTTC. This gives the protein CASSFTGFGEQYF.

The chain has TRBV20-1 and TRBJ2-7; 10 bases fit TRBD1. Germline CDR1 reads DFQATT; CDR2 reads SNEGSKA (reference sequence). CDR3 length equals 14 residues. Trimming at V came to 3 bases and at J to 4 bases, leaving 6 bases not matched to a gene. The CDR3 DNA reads TGCAGTGCTAGTCCCGGGACAGGGGAGTACGAGCAGTACTTC. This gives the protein CSASPGTGEYEQYF.

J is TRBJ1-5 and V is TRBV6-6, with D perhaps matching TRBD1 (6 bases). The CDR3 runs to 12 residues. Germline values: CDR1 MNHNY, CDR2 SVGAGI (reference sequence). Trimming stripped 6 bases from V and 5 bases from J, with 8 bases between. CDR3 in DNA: TGTGCCAGCAGGCCAGGGGATCAGCCCCAGCATTTT. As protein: CASRPGDQPQHF.

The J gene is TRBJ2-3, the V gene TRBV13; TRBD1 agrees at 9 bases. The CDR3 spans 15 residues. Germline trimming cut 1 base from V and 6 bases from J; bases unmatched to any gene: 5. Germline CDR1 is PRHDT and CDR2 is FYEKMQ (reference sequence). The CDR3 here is CASSLEQGAPDTQYF. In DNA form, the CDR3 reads TGTGCCAGCAGCTTAGAACAGGGGGCGCCCGATACGCAGTATTTT.

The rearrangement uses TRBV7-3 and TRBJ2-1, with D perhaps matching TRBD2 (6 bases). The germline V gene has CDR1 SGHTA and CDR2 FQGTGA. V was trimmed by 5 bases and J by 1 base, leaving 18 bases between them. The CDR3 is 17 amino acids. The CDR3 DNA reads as TGTGCCAGCAGCCACCCACCAAAGGGACTTTCCTACAATGAGCAGTTCTTC. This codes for CASSHPPKGLSYNEQFF.

The CDR3 loop is CASSWGREEKLFF. The CDR3 DNA reads as TGTGCCAGCAGTTGGGGACGGGAGGAAAAACTGTTTTTT. The gene calls are TRBV6-5 and TRBJ1-4; D might be TRBD1 (5 bases). V shed 4 bases and J shed 8 bases, with 11 bases lying between them. The CDR3 length is 13 residues. The germline CDR1 and CDR2 sequences are MNHEY and SVGAGI.

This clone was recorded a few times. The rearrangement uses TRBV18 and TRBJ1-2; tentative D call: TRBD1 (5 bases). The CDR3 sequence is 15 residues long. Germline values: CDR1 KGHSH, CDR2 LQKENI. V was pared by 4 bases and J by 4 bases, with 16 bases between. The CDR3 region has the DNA TGTGCCAGCTCACGCCGGGACTCCGACTCCTATGGCTACACCTTC. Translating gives CASSRRDSDSYGYTF.

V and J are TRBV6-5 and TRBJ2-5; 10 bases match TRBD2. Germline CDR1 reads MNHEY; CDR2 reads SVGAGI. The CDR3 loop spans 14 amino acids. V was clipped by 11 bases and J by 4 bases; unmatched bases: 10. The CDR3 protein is CASKSGGAGETQYF. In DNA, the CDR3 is TGTGCCTCCAAGAGCGGGGGGGCCGGAGAGACCCAGTACTTC.

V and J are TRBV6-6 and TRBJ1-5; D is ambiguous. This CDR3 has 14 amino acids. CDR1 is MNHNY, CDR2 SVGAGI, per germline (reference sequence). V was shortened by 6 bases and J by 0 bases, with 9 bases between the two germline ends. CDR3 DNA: TGTGCCAGCAGGGAGGGCAATAGCAATCAGCCCCAGCATTTT. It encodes CASREGNSNQPQHF.

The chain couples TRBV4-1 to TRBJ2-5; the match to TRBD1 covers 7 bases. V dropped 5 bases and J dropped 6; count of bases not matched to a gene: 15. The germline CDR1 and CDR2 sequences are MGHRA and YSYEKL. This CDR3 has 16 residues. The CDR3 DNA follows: TGCGCCAGCAGCGCGACAGTTCTTAGGGGGCCCCAGACCCAGTACTTC. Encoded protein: CASSATVLRGPQTQYF.

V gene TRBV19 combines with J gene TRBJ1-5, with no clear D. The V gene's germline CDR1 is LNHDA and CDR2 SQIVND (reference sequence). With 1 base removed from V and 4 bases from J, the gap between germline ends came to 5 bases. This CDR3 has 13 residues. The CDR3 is CASSIGGNQPQHF. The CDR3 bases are TGTGCCAGTAGTATAGGAGGGAATCAGCCCCAGCATTTT.